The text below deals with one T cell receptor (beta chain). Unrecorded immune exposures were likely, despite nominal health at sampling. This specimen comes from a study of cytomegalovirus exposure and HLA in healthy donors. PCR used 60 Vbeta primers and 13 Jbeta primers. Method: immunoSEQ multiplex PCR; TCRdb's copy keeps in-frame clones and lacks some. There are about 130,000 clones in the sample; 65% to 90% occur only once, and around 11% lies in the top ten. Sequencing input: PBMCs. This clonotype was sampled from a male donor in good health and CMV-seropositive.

CDR3 sequence reads: CASSLIKGSGANVLTF. The CDR3 nucleotides read TGTGCCAGCAGTTTGATTAAGGGGTCTGGGGCCAACGTCCTGACTTTC. The V gene is TRBV28, the J gene TRBJ2-6; a possible D gene is TRBD1 (5 bases). This CDR3 spans 16 amino acids. The germline V gene encodes CDR1 MDHEN and CDR2 SYDVKM. Between the trimmed V and J ends, which lost 3 bases and 1 base, there was a span of 10 bases.